This is a list of T cell receptor beta chains from one sample in a study of CD8 T cells in Susac syndrome. Each CDR3 protein is one row after TCRdb ran MiXCR on the immunoSEQ multiplex PCR reads. Counted here are around 190,000 distinct CDR3 sequences, 85% to 95% occurring once; the ten biggest clones make up roughly 0.12%. The sample comprised CD4+ T cells from PBMCs. The receptors derive from a human donor with Susac syndrome. CDR3s include the opening cysteine and the closing phenylalanine or tryptophan. A D gene is named only where the DNA matches it firmly. A row's size may be missing; if present it is once, few, many or a size class.

-,few,TRBJ2-3,TRBV12-3/TRBV12-4,12,CASSLNTDTQYF,TGTGCCAGCAGTTTAAACACAGATACGCAGTATTTT
TRBD2,-,TRBJ2-7,TRBV29-1,15,CSVAFVAGSSYEQYF,TGCAGCGTTGCCTTCGTAGCGGGGTCCTCCTACGAGCAGTACTTC
-,-,TRBJ2-4,TRBV2,15,CASSDRALAKNIQYF,TGTGCCAGCTCGGACAGAGCCTTAGCCAAAAACATTCAGTACTTC
-,-,TRBJ1-5,TRBV15,17,CATSRSGAGKRYQPQHF,TGTGCCACCAGCAGATCGGGAGCGGGGAAGCGGTATCAGCCCCAGCATTTT
TRBD1,-,TRBJ2-5,TRBV20-1,16,CSAKAPGTGRKETQYF,TGCAGTGCTAAAGCTCCTGGGACAGGGAGGAAAGAGACCCAGTACTTC
-,-,TRBJ2-3,TRBV19,15,CASSMDDRPPDTQYF,TGTGCCAGTAGTATGGACGACCGACCCCCAGATACGCAGTATTTT
-,-,TRBJ1-2,TRBV3-1,14,CASSQVAGPDGYTF,TGTGCCAGCAGCCAAGTTGCGGGTCCCGATGGCTACACCTTC
TRBD1,once,TRBJ2-7,TRBV7-8,15,CASSLGTGTHYEQYF,TGTGCCAGCAGCTTAGGGACAGGGACCCACTACGAGCAGTACTTC
TRBD2,-,TRBJ2-7,TRBV6-5,13,CASRIAGGGEQYF,TGTGCCAGCAGAATAGCGGGGGGAGGCGAGCAGTACTTC
-,-,TRBJ2-7,TRBV2,14,CASRRTESSYEQYF,TGTGCCAGCAGACGGACGGAGAGCTCCTACGAGCAGTACTTC
-,once,TRBJ1-1,TRBV5-1,17,CASSLAGTARENTEAFF,TGCGCCAGCAGCTTGGCCGGGACGGCGCGCGAGAACACTGAAGCTTTCTTT
-,-,TRBJ1-6,TRBV3-1,14,CASSQGVIGSPLHF,TGTGCCAGCAGCCAGGGGGTAATAGGTTCACCCCTCCACTTT
-,-,TRBJ2-6,TRBV25-1,14,CASSEYSGANVLTF,TGTGCCAGCAGTGAATATTCCGGGGCCAACGTCCTGACTTTC
TRBD1,-,TRBJ1-1,TRBV5-6,13,CASRRTGDTEAFF,TGTGCCAGCAGGAGGACAGGGGACACTGAAGCTTTCTTT
TRBD1,-,TRBJ2-7,TRBV29-1,12,CSVSNRGGEQYF,TGCAGCGTCTCAAACAGGGGTGGCGAGCAGTACTTC
TRBD1,-,TRBJ1-2,TRBV29-1,13,CSVAGTANYGYTF,TGCAGCGTTGCCGGGACAGCTAACTATGGCTACACCTTC
-,-,TRBJ2-7,TRBV2,12,CASRYSAEEQYF,TGTGCCAGCAGATATAGCGCTGAGGAGCAGTACTTC
-,-,TRBJ2-7,TRBV7-2,15,CASSLRSEYSYEQYF,TGTGCCAGCAGCTTAAGGTCCGAGTATTCCTACGAGCAGTACTTC
TRBD2,-,TRBJ2-1,TRBV10-3,14,CAIRGGAGDNEQFF,TGTGCCATCAGGGGAGGGGCGGGGGACAATGAGCAGTTCTTC
TRBD2,once,TRBJ2-7,TRBV11-2,15,CASSPWAGGTGEQYF,TGTGCCAGCAGCCCTTGGGCGGGGGGGACGGGCGAGCAGTACTTC
-,-,TRBJ2-1,TRBV6-5,12,CASSSDRGNQFF,TGTGCCAGCAGCTCGGACCGCGGCAATCAGTTCTTC